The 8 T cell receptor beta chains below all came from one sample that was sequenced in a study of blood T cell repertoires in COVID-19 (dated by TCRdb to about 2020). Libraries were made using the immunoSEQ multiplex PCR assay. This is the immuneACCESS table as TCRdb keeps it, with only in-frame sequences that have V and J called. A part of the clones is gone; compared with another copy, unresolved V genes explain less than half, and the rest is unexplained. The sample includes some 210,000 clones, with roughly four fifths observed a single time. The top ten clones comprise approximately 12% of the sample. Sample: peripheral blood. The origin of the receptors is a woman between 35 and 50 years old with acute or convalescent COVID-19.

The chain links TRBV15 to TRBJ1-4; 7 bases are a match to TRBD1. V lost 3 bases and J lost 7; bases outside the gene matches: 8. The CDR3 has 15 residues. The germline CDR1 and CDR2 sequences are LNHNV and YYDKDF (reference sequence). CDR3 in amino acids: CATSRGRQGGEKLFF. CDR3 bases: TGTGCCACCAGCAGGGGGAGACAGGGTGGTGAAAAACTGTTTTTT.

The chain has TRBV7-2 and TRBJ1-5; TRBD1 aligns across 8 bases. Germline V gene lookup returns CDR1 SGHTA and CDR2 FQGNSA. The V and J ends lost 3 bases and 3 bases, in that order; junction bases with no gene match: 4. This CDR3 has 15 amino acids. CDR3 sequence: CASSFQTGDNQPQHF. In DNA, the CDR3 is TGTGCCAGCAGCTTTCAGACAGGGGACAATCAGCCCCAGCATTTT.

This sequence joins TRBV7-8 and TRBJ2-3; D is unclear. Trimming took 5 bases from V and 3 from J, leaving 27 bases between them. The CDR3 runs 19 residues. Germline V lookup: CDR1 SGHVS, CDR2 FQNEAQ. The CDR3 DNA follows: TGTGCCAGCAGCCCCATCCCAGACGGGTCGGCGACTCATACAGATACGCAGTATTTT. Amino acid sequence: CASSPIPDGSATHTDTQYF.

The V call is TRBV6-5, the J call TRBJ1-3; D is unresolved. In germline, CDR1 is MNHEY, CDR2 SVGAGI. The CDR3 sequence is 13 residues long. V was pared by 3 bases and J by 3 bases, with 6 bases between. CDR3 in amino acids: CASSYFGGNTIYF. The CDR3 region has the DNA TGTGCCAGCAGTTATTTCGGTGGAAACACCATATATTTT.

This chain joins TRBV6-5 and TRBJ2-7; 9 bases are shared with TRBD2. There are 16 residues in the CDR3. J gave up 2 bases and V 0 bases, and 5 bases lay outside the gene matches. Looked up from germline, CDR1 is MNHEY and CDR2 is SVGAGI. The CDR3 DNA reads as TGTGCCAGCAGTTACTCAGGTAGCGGGAGAGCCTACGAGCAGTACTTC. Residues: CASSYSGSGRAYEQYF.

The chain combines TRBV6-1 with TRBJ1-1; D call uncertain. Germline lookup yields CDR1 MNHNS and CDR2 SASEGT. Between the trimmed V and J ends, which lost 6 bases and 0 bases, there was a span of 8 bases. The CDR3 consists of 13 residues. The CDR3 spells CASSQGVNTEAFF. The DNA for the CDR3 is TGTGCCAGCAGCCAAGGAGTGAACACTGAAGCTTTCTTT.

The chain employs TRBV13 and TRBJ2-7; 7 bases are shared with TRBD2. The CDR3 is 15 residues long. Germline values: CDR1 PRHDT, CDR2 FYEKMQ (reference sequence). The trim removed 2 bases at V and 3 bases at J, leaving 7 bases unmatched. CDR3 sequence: CASSLSRTSHYEQYF. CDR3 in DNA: TGTGCCAGCAGCTTATCCCGGACTAGTCACTACGAGCAGTACTTC.

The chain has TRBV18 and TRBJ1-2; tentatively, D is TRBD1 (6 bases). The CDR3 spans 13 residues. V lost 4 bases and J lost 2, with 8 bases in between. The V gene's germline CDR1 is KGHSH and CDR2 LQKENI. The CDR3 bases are TGTGCCAGCTCACGAGGGGGAAACTATGGCTACACCTTC. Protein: CASSRGGNYGYTF.